This TCR beta chain is from a study of shared clonotypes between healthy human individuals. The method was immunoSEQ multiplex PCR; TCRdb's version includes in-frame clones alone and lacks a portion of them. The sample lists more than 550,000 clones, about nine tenths occurring once. Trimming removed 5 bases from V and 8 bases from J, with 16 bases in between. Germline-derived CDR1 and CDR2 are MDHEN and SYDVKM. This CDR3 spans 14 amino acids. The chain carries TRBV28 and TRBJ2-1, with D possibly matching TRBD2 (6 bases). The receptor was isolated from a young man in good health. Some clones in this sample may be carry-over from other donors' samples. The sample was memory CD8+ T cells from PBMCs. The sample's subset: CD45RO+ cells pooled with CCR7-negative TemRA cells. The CDR3 loop reads CASSGGTQMHEQFF. In nucleotides, the CDR3 is TGTGCCAGCAGTGGCGGGACCCAAATGCATGAGCAGTTCTTC.